The 9 T cell receptor beta chains reported below all come from one sample, sequenced in a study of CD4 T cells in relation to SARS-CoV-2 and coronaviruses (dated by TCRdb to about 2021). Their antigen targets remain unknown. Preparation of the library involved the immunoSEQ multiplex PCR assay. TCRdb obtained this table from immuneACCESS and retained in-frame rearrangements with V and J assigned. These tables miss some clones; where compared with another copy, unresolved V genes account for less than half of the shortfall, and the remainder is unexplained. In all, the sample holds roughly 25,000 clones, and about 77% of those were seen once. The leading ten clones occupy 15% to 20% of the sample. CD4+ T cells from unexposed donors were collected before the COVID-19 pandemic (2011-2018). After around eleven days of culture, CD4+ T cells were isolated with the EasySep CD4+ T cell isolation kit. Sequencing used CD4+ T cells from PBMCs, cultured in vitro. Receptors were obtained from a human donor in good health.

The chain has TRBV18 and TRBJ2-7; 7 nucleotides line up with TRBD2. The V segment lost 1 base and the J segment 4 bases; nucleotides outside the gene matches: 7. The germline V gene has CDR1 KGHSH and CDR2 LQKENI. The CDR3 is 15 amino acids. Here the CDR3 reads CASSPQGMGLYEQYF. The CDR3 nucleotides are TGTGCCAGCTCACCACAGGGTATGGGACTATACGAGCAGTACTTC.

This clone was detected only a few times. The chain uses TRBV5-1 and TRBJ2-2; 7 bases align to TRBD2. The CDR3 extends over 14 amino acids. Trimming removed 4 bases from V and 3 bases from J; junction bases left unmatched: 3. Germline-derived CDR1 and CDR2 are SGHRS and YFSETQ. The CDR3 region is CASSGGRDTGELFF. The CDR3 nucleotides read TGCGCCAGCAGCGGAGGGAGGGACACCGGGGAGCTGTTTTTT.

This chain links TRBV5-1 with TRBJ2-2; the match to TRBD1 covers 7 bases. Germline V CDR1 and CDR2: SGHRS, YFSETQ. The CDR3 has 14 residues. With 4 bases clipped from V and 3 bases from J, the junction kept 3 bases outside the gene matches. The CDR3 DNA reads TGCGCCAGCAGCCTCGGACAGGACACCGGGGAGCTGTTTTTT. This codes for CASSLGQDTGELFF.

V usage is TRBV10-1 and J usage is TRBJ1-2, with D possibly being TRBD1 (6 bases). The ends were cut back, 5 bases at V and 5 bases at J, with 12 bases in the middle. The CDR3 has 13 residues. Germline CDR1 WNHNN, CDR2 SYGVQD (reference sequence). This CDR3 is CASSRSGEYGYTF. In nucleotides, the CDR3 is TGCGCCAGCAGTCGATCAGGGGAGTATGGCTACACCTTC.

The chain links TRBV7-2 to TRBJ2-7, with D possibly called TRBD1 or TRBD2 (5 bases each). Trimming pared 5 bases from V and 2 bases from J, leaving 10 bases between. Germline lookup yields CDR1 SGHTA and CDR2 FQGNSA. CDR3 size: 13 residues. The CDR3: CASSPGPAYEQYF. CDR3 in DNA: TGTGCCAGCAGCCCGGGGCCGGCCTACGAGCAGTACTTC. The full variable domain, its missing parts supplied by reference TRBV7-2 and TRBJ2-7, is GAGVSQSPSNKVTEKGKDVELRCDPISGHTALYWYRQSLGQGLEFLIYFQGNSAPDKSGLPSDRFSAERTGGSVSTLTIQRTQQEDSAVYLCASSPGPAYEQYFGPGTRLTVT.

This clone was recorded a few times. The genes are TRBV5-1 and TRBJ1-2; a weak D match, TRBD1 (5 bases). The CDR3 totals 16 residues. The V end lost 0 bases, the J end lost 5 bases, and 17 bases lay between the germline ends. Germline assignment: CDR1 SGHRS and CDR2 YFSETQ. CDR3 amino acids: CASSLEVPGLGYGYTF. The DNA for the CDR3 is TGCGCCAGCAGCTTGGAGGTCCCAGGGCTTGGTTATGGCTACACCTTC.

The chain carries TRBV7-2 and TRBJ2-5, with a tentative D call TRBD1 (8 bases). From germline, CDR1 is SGHTA and CDR2 FQGNSA. V was clipped by 3 bases and J by 7 bases, with 18 bases between them. CDR3 length: 15 residues. The CDR3 here is CASSLGHTGGATQYF. The CDR3 DNA is TGTGCCAGCAGCTTGGGGCATACAGGGGGGGCGACCCAGTACTTC.

The rearrangement uses TRBV6-5 and TRBJ2-7; D unresolved. Trimming left V 6 bases short and J 0 bases short, with 15 bases between. Germline V gene lookup returns CDR1 MNHEY and CDR2 SVGAGI. The CDR3 sequence is 15 residues long. This chain's CDR3 is CASRSTTVDSYEQYF. CDR3 sequence (DNA): TGTGCCAGCAGGAGCACTACGGTCGACTCCTACGAGCAGTACTTC.

The CDR3 reads CASSPTSGRPGELFF. The CDR3 DNA reads as TGCGCCAGCAGCCCAACTAGCGGGAGACCCGGGGAGCTGTTTTTT. The V and J genes are TRBV4-1 and TRBJ2-2; 11 bases are shared with TRBD2. This CDR3 is built from 15 residues. The trim removed 4 bases at V and 6 bases at J, leaving 4 bases unmatched. Germline V gives CDR1 MGHRA, CDR2 YSYEKL.